This T cell receptor (beta chain) comes out of a study of blood T cell repertoires in COVID-19 (dated by TCRdb to about 2020). The study in broad terms: Samples covering the acute and convalescent phases of COVID-19 were provided by collaborators in the United States, Italy and Spain. HLA class I and class II types, where available, came from metadata supplied by the sample provider rather than from assay-based typing. Subjects who had been exposed to COVID-19, were actively infected with it, or had recovered from it provided the deeply sampled blood TCRbeta repertoires that made up the dataset. The material from the prospective study consisted of cDNA or gDNA derived from T cells, B-cell-depleted T cells, or PBMCs. Nearly every sample came with metadata listing a de-identified subject ID, COVID-19 status, age in years and sex. The repertoires were released in a freely available public database intended as a resource for research on the immune response to SARS-CoV-2. The samples were drawn from the first 160 participants of the ongoing ImmuneRACE study and from 1,254 subjects provided by 6 global collaborators. General findings and caveats noted by the study authors: Clinical and demographic metadata were provided uncurated, with the amount varying by source and participant.

Collaborating institutions collected whole blood in K2EDTA tubes following their own protocols. For TCRbeta analysis, collaborator samples were shipped as frozen whole blood, as isolated PBMCs, or as DNA extracted from either sample type. Trimming takes 2 bases from V and 3 bases from J, and the germline ends sit 14 bases apart. For CDR1 and CDR2, the germline V gene lists MNHEY and SVGAGI. Measured from the cysteine to the phenylalanine, the CDR3 is 15 residues long. The DNA shown is the 45-base CDR3, in frame from base 1. The immunoSEQ Assay, a bias-controlled multiplex PCR, was used to amplify TCRbeta CDR3 regions from genomic DNA. In the paper's pipeline: Within the assay, amplification of reference gene primers was used to estimate how many nucleated cells each sample contained. To quantify the absolute abundance of each unique TCRbeta CDR3 rearrangement, sequence reads were collapsed and filtered. For each sample, productive Simpson clonality was calculated as the square root of Simpson's diversity index across productive rearrangements. TCRdb retrieved this table from immuneACCESS and kept in-frame rearrangements only. Not all clones are present; in checked studies, unresolved V genes account for under half, and no reason is known for the remainder. V and J calls and clone size are copied from that table; D and trimming were computed from the DNA. Within this sample are 110,000 or so clones, with about four fifths of them counted one time only. The ten largest clonotypes hold approximately 8.1% of the sample.

Remarks on this clone: The antigen it binds to is not known. Per-nucleotide qualities are absent, and no much larger clonotype sits a single base away.

The source material was peripheral blood. The chain links TRBV6-5 with TRBJ2-7, with a tentative D gene TRBD1 over 6 matching bases. This sequence was found in a middle-aged woman with acute or convalescent COVID-19. The nucleotide sequence is given as TGTGCCAGCAGTTACGGGGGCGGAACTAACTACGAGCAGTACTTC. Its amino acids are CASSYGGGTNYEQYF.